A selection of T cell receptor beta chains follows, all from one sample in a study of control samples from healthy donors and cancer patients. Profiled with immunoSEQ multiplex PCR; TCRdb holds only in-frame clones, not every one. The sample consists of roughly 370,000 clones, approximately 92% of them appearing once. Sequenced input: PBMCs. The receptors here all came from a man between 40 and 49 years old with head and neck cancer. CDR3s leave out the opening cysteine and the closing phenylalanine or tryptophan.

V	J	CDR3
TRBV24-1	TRBJ1-6	ATSHAGSPLH
TRBV6-5	TRBJ1-1	ASRRTGAEAF
TRBV3-1/TRBV3-2	TRBJ2-5	ASSRRTSGKGETQY
TRBV10-3	TRBJ1-2	AISESGGRDGYT
TRBV24-1	TRBJ1-2	ATSDFDRTYGYT
TRBV6-1	TRBJ1-1	ASSGQQGRDPNTEAF
TRBV2	TRBJ1-5	ASRSEGREQPQH
TRBV6-2/TRBV6-3	TRBJ2-3	ASSLDGTFTDTQY
TRBV6-5	TRBJ2-7	ASIPPSLDEQY
TRBV9	TRBJ1-4	ASSVAPRQPLF
TRBV6-5	TRBJ2-5	ASSSIQGLETQY
TRBV7-3	TRBJ1-1	ASSPGGTEAF
TRBV2	TRBJ2-7	ASSELVAASYEQY
TRBV9	TRBJ2-2	ASSEQGANTGELF
TRBV7-2	TRBJ2-3	ASSSRDRNTDTQY
TRBV7-2	TRBJ1-1	ASSFRVSRGPTEAF
TRBV4-1	TRBJ2-3	ASSQALDTQY
TRBV6-6	TRBJ1-1	ASSFDRSEPEAF
TRBV9	TRBJ2-1	ASSSTTGASSYNEQF
TRBV28	TRBJ2-5	ASRTGVETQY
TRBV24-1	TRBJ2-3	ATSGGNTDTQY
TRBV7-2	TRBJ1-1	ASSLAGGRTEAF